The 25 T cell receptor beta chains below come from one sample, sequenced in a study of beta chain features in type 1 diabetes. Expressed TCRB transcripts got sequenced, as all isolated RNA was reverse transcribed. TCRdb keeps only in-frame clones here, not all; method: immunoSEQ multiplex PCR. The sample lists approximately 250,000 clones, roughly an eighth occurring once. Sequenced sample: naive CD4+ T cells from blood. Receptors originate from a woman aged 40 to 49 in good health.

This clone was seen only a few times. CDR3 residues: CASRVGQYQETQYF. CDR3 bases: TGTGCCAGCAGAGTGGGACAGTACCAAGAGACCCAGTACTTC. The V and J genes are TRBV2 and TRBJ2-5, with 7 bases fitting TRBD1. Per the germline V gene, CDR1 is SNHLY and CDR2 is FYNNEI. The length of the CDR3 is 14 residues. Trimming took 6 bases from V and 0 from J; bases not matched to a gene: 4.

The CDR3 region is CASSGTGKNTEAFF. CDR3 coding DNA: TGTGCCAGCAGCGGGACAGGAAAAAACACTGAAGCTTTCTTT. The rearrangement links TRBV11-2 to TRBJ1-1, with 8 bases identical to TRBD1. Trimming at V came to 5 bases and at J to 2 bases, leaving 4 bases not matched to a gene. The CDR3 has 14 amino acids. The germline V gene encodes CDR1 SGHAT and CDR2 FQNNGV. Full variable domain (rest looked up from reference TRBV11-2 and TRBJ1-1): EAGVAQSPRYKIIEKRQSVAFWCNPISGHATLYWYQQILGQGPKLLIQFQNNGVVDDSQLPKDRFSAERLKGVDSTLKIQPAKLEDSAVYLCASSGTGKNTEAFFGQGTRLTVV.

The rearrangement uses TRBV11-2 and TRBJ2-2; 11 nucleotides line up with TRBD2. V dropped 5 bases and J dropped 1; count of bases not matched to a gene: 6. The length of the CDR3 is 17 residues. Per the germline V gene, CDR1 is SGHAT and CDR2 is FQNNGV. The CDR3 protein is CASSPYTSGGNTGELFF. The DNA of the CDR3 is TGTGCCAGCAGCCCCTACACTAGCGGGGGGAACACCGGGGAGCTGTTTTTT.

This clone was seen more than once but under ten times. The chain links TRBV9 to TRBJ2-7; TRBD1 matches at 7 bases. Germline CDR1 reads SGDLS; CDR2 reads YYNGEE. The CDR3 totals 13 residues. J gave up 2 bases and V 3 bases, and 2 bases lay outside the gene matches. Here the CDR3 DNA reads TGTGCCAGCAGCGGACAGGGTCCCTACGAGCAGTACTTC. Translating it yields CASSGQGPYEQYF.

This clone was detected only a few times. The chain recombines TRBV5-4 with TRBJ1-1, with 8 bases that match TRBD1. Germline CDR1 and CDR2: SGHNT and YYREEE (reference sequence). The CDR3 is made up of 16 amino acids. The trim removed 4 bases at V and 0 bases at J, leaving 8 bases unmatched. The CDR3 region has the DNA TGTGCCAGCAGCGCCGGACAGGGCCGGTTGAACACTGAAGCTTTCTTT. Its protein product is CASSAGQGRLNTEAFF.

The V gene is TRBV6-5, the J gene TRBJ2-3; 7 bases are shared with TRBD1. The junction had 4 bases not matched to a gene; V was cut back by 0 bases and J by 4 bases. The CDR3 has 15 amino acids. Germline V gene sequence: CDR1 MNHEY, CDR2 SVGAGI. The CDR3 protein is CASSYSPDRPDTQYF. The CDR3 DNA sequence: TGTGCCAGCAGTTACTCTCCGGACAGGCCAGATACGCAGTATTTT.

Here the CDR3 reads CASSYSIGQTGNTIYF. In DNA, the CDR3 is TGTGCCAGCAGTTACTCGATCGGACAGACTGGAAACACCATATATTTT. The chain is built from TRBV6-7 and TRBJ1-3; D perhaps matches TRBD1 (6 bases). TRBV6-7 is an open reading frame whose function is uncertain. CDR3 length: 16 residues. V lost 0 bases to trimming and J lost 2 bases, with 11 bases between them.

A few counts support this clone. The rearrangement uses TRBV5-1 and TRBJ2-3; 10 nucleotides align to TRBD1. Germline-derived CDR1 and CDR2 are SGHRS and YFSETQ. V dropped 4 bases and J dropped 2; count of bases not matched to a gene: 10. The CDR3 covers 17 residues. CDR3 DNA: TGCGCCAGCAGCCCGCGTACGACAGGGGGCTCCACAGATACGCAGTATTTT. Translating gives CASSPRTTGGSTDTQYF.

The rearrangement uses TRBV7-9 and TRBJ1-3; no firm D call. In germline, CDR1 is SEHNR, CDR2 FQNEAQ (reference sequence). Trimming removed 0 bases from V and 0 bases from J, with 9 bases in between. The CDR3 spans 16 residues. The CDR3 protein is CASSLARRGSGNTIYF. Here the CDR3 DNA reads TGTGCCAGCAGCTTAGCGAGACGGGGCTCTGGAAACACCATATATTTT.

The rearrangement links TRBV7-2 to TRBJ1-5, with D uncertain. Germline CDR1 and CDR2: SGHTA and FQGNSA. Trimming stripped 1 base from V and 11 bases from J, with 12 bases between. CDR3 length: 13 residues. The CDR3 region is CASSLGAPRAQHF. CDR3 nucleotide sequence: TGTGCCAGCAGCTTAGGCGCCCCGAGGGCCCAGCATTTT. The whole variable domain, remainder taken from reference TRBV7-2 and TRBJ1-5, is GAGVSQSPSNKVTEKGKDVELRCDPISGHTALYWYRQSLGQGLEFLIYFQGNSAPDKSGLPSDRFSAERTGGSVSTLTIQRTQQEDSAVYLCASSLGAPRAQHFGDGTRLSIL.

CDR3 sequence reads: CASSEGLGGAEKLFF. The CDR3 nucleotides read TGTGCCAGCAGTGAAGGGTTAGGGGGAGCTGAAAAACTGTTTTTT. The J gene is TRBJ1-4, the V gene TRBV25-1, with a tentative D call TRBD1 (6 bases). CDR1 is MGHDK, CDR2 SYGVNS, per germline. The CDR3 has 15 amino acids. Trimming left V 2 bases short and J 7 bases short, with 14 bases between.

This sequence joins TRBV21-1 and TRBJ1-1; the table's D call, TRBD1, was not checked against the DNA. TRBV21-1 is a known pseudogene. There are 11 residues in the CDR3. The CDR3: CAGLQTGSAFF. CDR3 nucleotides: TGTGCCGGGTTGCAGACAGGGTCAGCTTTCTTT.

Only a few counts were recorded for this clone. The junction differs from germline at one of its ends, possibly a read error. The genes are TRBV18 and TRBJ1-1; perhaps TRBD1 as D (5 bases). The CDR3 has 14 residues. Germline V gene sequence: CDR1 KGHSH, CDR2 LQKENI. CDR3 loop: CASSPPGGMTEAFF. The CDR3 DNA reads TGTGCCAGCTCGCCACCGGGGGGGATGACTGAAGCTTTCTTT. Complete variable domain (other parts from reference TRBV18 and TRBJ1-1): NAGVMQNPRHLVRRRGQEARLRCSPMKGHSHVYWYRQLPEEGLKFMVYLQKENIIDESGMPKERFSAEFPKEGPSILRIQQVVRGDSAAYFCASSPPGGMTEAFFGQGTRLTVV.

The chain combines TRBV19 with TRBJ1-2; unclear D gene. Trimming removed 5 bases from V and 8 bases from J, with 9 bases in between. The CDR3 sequence is 11 residues long. The germline gives CDR1 LNHDA, CDR2 SQIVND (reference sequence). The CDR3 sequence is CASSLELGYTF. CDR3 DNA: TGTGCCAGTAGTCTCGAGTTGGGCTACACCTTC.

The gene calls are TRBV2 and TRBJ2-7; TRBD2 aligns across 7 bases. The CDR3 contains 14 residues. V lost 7 bases, J lost 2 bases, and 8 bases stayed unmatched. The germline V gene encodes CDR1 SNHLY and CDR2 FYNNEI. CDR3 nucleotide sequence: TGTGCCAGCACCGGGAGGAGGGAGACCTACGAGCAGTACTTC. Its protein product is CASTGRRETYEQYF.

The J gene is TRBJ1-2, the V gene TRBV7-9; 7 bases match TRBD1. Trimming removed 5 bases from V and 1 base from J; junction bases left unmatched: 10. Germline CDR1 SEHNR, CDR2 FQNEAQ (reference sequence). The CDR3 runs to 16 residues. This chain's CDR3 is CASSKSGTVFNYGYTF. As DNA, the CDR3 is TGTGCCAGCAGCAAATCCGGGACAGTTTTTAACTATGGCTACACCTTC.

The chain employs TRBV5-1 and TRBJ2-7; 7 positions agree with TRBD1. This CDR3 comprises 14 residues. Germline-derived CDR1 and CDR2 are SGHRS and YFSETQ. V dropped 6 bases and J dropped 3; count of bases not matched to a gene: 9. The CDR3 reads CASKSEGALYEQYF. The CDR3 DNA follows: TGCGCCAGCAAGTCCGAGGGGGCTCTCTACGAGCAGTACTTC.

This clone came up a few times. At one of its ends the junction is not consistent with the germline gene, which may arise from a read error. The rearrangement uses TRBV19 and TRBJ1-4; 8 nucleotides align to TRBD1. This CDR3 contains 14 residues. CDR1 and CDR2 (germline): LNHDA, SQIVND (reference sequence). CDR3 sequence: CASRSRGLNEKLFF. The CDR3 DNA reads as TGTGCCAGTAGATCCAGGGGGCTTAATGAGAAACTGTTTTTT.

Here the CDR3 DNA reads TGCGCCAGCAGCATCGGCGGGGGAATCACAGATACGCAGTATTTT. This encodes CASSIGGGITDTQYF. The chain recombines TRBV5-1 with TRBJ2-3, with 7 positions matching TRBD2. V lost 4 bases to trimming and J lost 2 bases; unmatched junction nucleotides: 7. Germline CDR1 is SGHRS and CDR2 is YFSETQ. The CDR3 spans 15 residues.

The rearrangement links TRBV4-3 to TRBJ2-1; the match to TRBD1 covers 8 bases. Germline CDR1 and CDR2: LGHNA and YSLEER. This CDR3 has 17 amino acids. J lost 2 bases, V lost 4 bases, and 10 bases had no gene match. The CDR3 sequence is CASSLKGTGLAYNEQFF. CDR3 DNA: TGCGCCAGCAGCCTAAAAGGGACAGGCCTTGCCTACAATGAGCAGTTCTTC.

This clone came up a few times. The chain carries TRBV6-1 and TRBJ2-1; possible D gene TRBD1, 6 bases. CDR1 MNHNS and CDR2 SASEGT come from the germline V gene. V lost 4 bases, J lost 9 bases, and 13 bases lay in between. CDR3 size: 13 residues. The CDR3 DNA follows: TGTGCCAGCAGTGCCCAGGGGCGCACTGAGCAGTTCTTC. Protein sequence: CASSAQGRTEQFF.

This clone was seen a handful of times. V is TRBV19 and J is TRBJ2-3; weak D call: TRBD2 (6 bases). This CDR3 comprises 14 residues. V gave up 4 bases and J gave up 1 base, with 9 bases separating them. Germline loops: CDR1 LNHDA, CDR2 SQIVND (reference sequence). CDR3 DNA sequence: TGTGCCAGTAGTACTTTAGCGGGCACAGATACGCAGTATTTT. Its translation: CASSTLAGTDTQYF. The whole variable domain, remainder taken from reference TRBV19 and TRBJ2-3, is DGGITQSPKYLFRKEGQNVTLSCEQNLNHDAMYWYRQDPGQGLRLIYYSQIVNDFQKGDIAEGYSVSREKKESFPLTVTSAQKNPTAFYLCASSTLAGTDTQYFGPGTRLTVL.

J is TRBJ2-5 and V is TRBV7-2; TRBD2 is a possible D gene (7 bases). The CDR3 spans 17 residues. CDR1 SGHTA and CDR2 FQGNSA come from the germline V gene. The V gene lost 0 bases and the J gene lost 5 bases, with 19 bases spanning the gap. CDR3 region: CASSLATARGGWETQYF. The DNA for the CDR3 is TGTGCCAGCAGCTTAGCCACGGCTAGGGGGGGGTGGGAGACCCAGTACTTC. Variable domain in full (rest from reference TRBV7-2 and TRBJ2-5): GAGVSQSPSNKVTEKGKDVELRCDPISGHTALYWYRQSLGQGLEFLIYFQGNSAPDKSGLPSDRFSAERTGGSVSTLTIQRTQQEDSAVYLCASSLATARGGWETQYFGPGTRLLVL.

This clone was seen only a few times. J is TRBJ1-6 and V is TRBV2; unclear D gene. V was pared by 6 bases and J by 10 bases, with 16 bases between. The germline V gene encodes CDR1 SNHLY and CDR2 FYNNEI. CDR3 length: 14 residues. CDR3 loop: CASRGSPGRSPLHF. CDR3 bases: TGTGCCAGCAGGGGGAGTCCCGGACGCTCACCCCTCCACTTT.

CDR3 in amino acids: CASSFFYTGNYGYTF. The CDR3 region has the DNA TGTGCCAGCAGCTTCTTCTATACAGGGAACTATGGCTACACCTTC. The genes are TRBV5-6 and TRBJ1-2; the D gene is possibly TRBD1 (6 bases). V gave up 2 bases and J gave up 2 bases, with 13 bases separating them. The CDR3 runs to 15 residues. CDR1 SGHDT and CDR2 YYEEEE come from the germline V gene.